The sequence of this TCR beta chain was determined in a study of blood T cells in healthy people across ages. Next came a second PCR, run for about 7 to 12 cycles, which used a sample-barcoded 5' primer along with a J-beta primer mix. TCRdb recomputed calls from the 5' RACE reads with MiXCR, one row per CDR3 protein. Seen here are hundreds of thousands of distinct CDR3 sequences, 45% to 60% observed once, and the top ten hold less than 15%. This clonotype has just one count. Germline values: CDR1 SGHRS, CDR2 YFSETQ. Trimming at V came to 4 bases and at J to 6 bases, leaving 5 bases not matched to a gene. CDR3 size: 15 residues.

The clonotype originates from a woman of 80 years or more in good health. V and J are TRBV5-1 and TRBJ1-6; TRBD1 matches 9 bases. The specimen sequenced was blood. The CDR3 DNA reads TGCGCCAGCAGCCGGGGACAGGGATTTAATTCACCCCTCCACTTT. Amino acids: CASSRGQGFNSPLHF.